This T cell receptor beta chain appears in the sequencing data of a study of T cells in Graves' hyperthyroidism and ophthalmopathy. As for the study in general: Peripheral blood was taken when the disease was first diagnosed, before any treatment began.

TCR beta CDR3 regions were amplified from RNA. Carried out on the TCR CDR3, a first-round RT-PCR used the HTBI primer set. One entry per CDR3 protein results from TCRdb running MiXCR on the multiplex PCR reads. The sample shows more than 500,000 distinct CDR3 sequences, roughly 15% of them seen only once. Any patient presenting with uncontrolled infection, other autoimmune disease, pregnancy or lactation was left out. PBMCs were collected from an approximately 10 ml volume of fresh peripheral blood. Overall study findings and caveats: Model output signaled ophthalmopathy a median approximately 6.2 months ahead of onset.

The junction had 3 bases not matched to a gene; V was cut back by 4 bases and J by 2 bases. CDR3 size: 15 residues. CDR1 and CDR2 (germline): LNHDA, SQIVND (reference sequence). This clonotype was picked up a small number of times. The antigen remains unidentified. This receptor was obtained from a woman in her thirties or forties with Graves' hyperthyroidism. Sample: blood. The chain combines TRBV19 with TRBJ2-5; 11 bases are shared with TRBD1. The CDR3 sequence is CASSKDRGQQETQYF. The CDR3 region has the DNA TGTGCCAGTAGTAAGGACAGGGGGCAGCAAGAGACCCAGTACTTC.